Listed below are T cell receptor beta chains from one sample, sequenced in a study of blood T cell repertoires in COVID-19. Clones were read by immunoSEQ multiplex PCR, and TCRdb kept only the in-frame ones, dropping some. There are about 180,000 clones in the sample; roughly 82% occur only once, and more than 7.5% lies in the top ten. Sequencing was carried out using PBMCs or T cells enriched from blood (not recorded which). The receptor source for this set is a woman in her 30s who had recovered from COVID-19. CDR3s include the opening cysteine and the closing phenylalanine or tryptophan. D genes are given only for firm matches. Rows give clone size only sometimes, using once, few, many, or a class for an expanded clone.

DNA: TGTGCCAGCTCACCATTTCATTCTAGCAATCAGCCCCAGCATTTT
CDR3: CASSPFHSSNQPQHF
size: once
D: -
J: TRBJ1-5
V: TRBV18

DNA: TGTGCCAGCAGGCGGAATGGACATAATGAGCCCCAGCATTTT
CDR3: CASRRNGHNEPQHF
size: once
D: -
J: TRBJ1-5
V: TRBV27

DNA: TGCGCCAGCAGTCATTCGAGCTACGAGCAGTACTTC
CDR3: CASSHSSYEQYF
size: -
D: -
J: TRBJ2-7
V: TRBV23-1

DNA: TGTGCCAGCAGCCAAGTTTTCCTGGACAGCAACAATGAGCAGTTCTTC
CDR3: CASSQVFLDSNNEQFF
size: -
D: -
J: TRBJ2-1
V: TRBV4-2

DNA: TGTGCCAGCAAGGGGACTGGGAGGGGACAAGAGACCCAGTACTTC
CDR3: CASKGTGRGQETQYF
size: -
D: TRBD2
J: TRBJ2-5
V: TRBV2

DNA: TGTGCCAGCAGTTTTATCAGGGGAAATCAGCCCCAGCATTTT
CDR3: CASSFIRGNQPQHF
size: -
D: -
J: TRBJ1-5
V: TRBV28

DNA: TGTGCCAGCAGTCCAAGGACCCGCGGGAGCTACGAGCAGTACTTC
CDR3: CASSPRTRGSYEQYF
size: -
D: TRBD2
J: TRBJ2-7
V: TRBV28

DNA: TGTGCCAGTAGTATAGGGAGTGGACTAGCGGGAGTCCCCCTAATGGGGGCCAACGTCCTGACTTTC
CDR3: CASSIGSGLAGVPLMGANVLTF
size: -
D: TRBD2
J: TRBJ2-6
V: TRBV19

DNA: TGTGCCAGCAGCCGCAGGGGTATCGCGGACGAGCAGTACTTC
CDR3: CASSRRGIADEQYF
size: -
D: -
J: TRBJ2-7
V: TRBV5-8

DNA: TGTGCCAGCAGCCCGGACAGTGAGGGGTATGGCTACACCTTC
CDR3: CASSPDSEGYGYTF
size: -
D: -
J: TRBJ1-2
V: TRBV7-3

DNA: TGTGCCAGCAAACCACAGGGGGGTGAAAAACTGTTTTTT
CDR3: CASKPQGGEKLFF
size: -
D: TRBD1
J: TRBJ1-4
V: TRBV2

DNA: TGTGCCAGCAGGACAGGGGATCAGCCCCAGCATTTT
CDR3: CASRTGDQPQHF
size: -
D: TRBD1
J: TRBJ1-5
V: TRBV12-3/TRBV12-4

DNA: TGTGCCAGCAGCCAAGGAGATGAAAAACTGTTTTTT
CDR3: CASSQGDEKLFF
size: -
D: -
J: TRBJ1-4
V: TRBV3-1/TRBV3-2

DNA: TGTGCCAGCAGCCCGACAGGGGATGGGAGAGATACGCAGTATTTT
CDR3: CASSPTGDGRDTQYF
size: -
D: TRBD1
J: TRBJ2-3
V: TRBV28

DNA: TGTGCCATCGGGCGCGGGAGGACCTACAATGAGCAGTTCTTC
CDR3: CAIGRGRTYNEQFF
size: -
D: TRBD2
J: TRBJ2-1
V: TRBV24-1

DNA: TGCGCCAGCAGCTTACTGGACAGGGCAAAATCACCCCTCCACTTT
CDR3: CASSLLDRAKSPLHF
size: -
D: TRBD1
J: TRBJ1-6
V: TRBV5-1

DNA: TGTGCCAGCGGGACAGGGGCCGGTTCACCCCTCCACTTT
CDR3: CASGTGAGSPLHF
size: -
D: TRBD1
J: TRBJ1-6
V: TRBV6-4

DNA: TGTGCCAGCAGCCCTGGGACAAGCCCGGGACTAGCAGCAGATACGCAGTATTTT
CDR3: CASSPGTSPGLAADTQYF
size: -
D: TRBD2
J: TRBJ2-3
V: TRBV7-9

DNA: TGTGCCAGCAGCTCGTTTAGCGGAGACGCGAACACCGGGGAGCTGTTTTTT
CDR3: CASSSFSGDANTGELFF
size: -
D: -
J: TRBJ2-2
V: TRBV7-9

DNA: TGTGCCAGCAGTGGACAGGGGGTCGACACAGATACGCAGTATTTT
CDR3: CASSGQGVDTDTQYF
size: -
D: TRBD1
J: TRBJ2-3
V: TRBV2

DNA: TGTGCCACCAGACCTACTATGGCCTACGAGCAGTACTTC
CDR3: CATRPTMAYEQYF
size: -
D: -
J: TRBJ2-7
V: TRBV6-5

DNA: TGTGCCAGTAGTATAGGGACTACCCACACAGATACGCAGTATTTT
CDR3: CASSIGTTHTDTQYF
size: -
D: -
J: TRBJ2-3
V: TRBV19

DNA: TGTGCCACCAGTGATTGGGGCAGGAGCTCCTATAATTCACCCCTCCACTTT
CDR3: CATSDWGRSSYNSPLHF
size: -
D: -
J: TRBJ1-6
V: TRBV24-1

DNA: TGTGCCAGCTCACCGGAGAGCTCCTACAATGAGCAGTTCTTC
CDR3: CASSPESSYNEQFF
size: -
D: -
J: TRBJ2-1
V: TRBV18

DNA: TGTGCCAGCAGTGGGCAGACTAGCGGGAGGCCGGAGACCCAGTACTTC
CDR3: CASSGQTSGRPETQYF
size: -
D: TRBD2
J: TRBJ2-5
V: TRBV6-1

DNA: TGTGCCAGCACGGGGGGGCAAGTAATCTCTGGGGCCAACGTCCTGACTTTC
CDR3: CASTGGQVISGANVLTF
size: -
D: TRBD2
J: TRBJ2-6
V: TRBV2

DNA: TGCGCCAGCAGCCGCGGAGGTGCGGAAGCGAACACCGGGGAGCTGTTTTTT
CDR3: CASSRGGAEANTGELFF
size: -
D: -
J: TRBJ2-2
V: TRBV4-1

DNA: TGCAGCGTTGAAGAATACGGGGAGGGACCCTATGGCTACACCTTC
CDR3: CSVEEYGEGPYGYTF
size: once
D: -
J: TRBJ1-2
V: TRBV29-1

DNA: TGTGCCAGCAGTCGACCGGGAGGAGGGTACAATGAGCAGTTCTTC
CDR3: CASSRPGGGYNEQFF
size: -
D: TRBD2
J: TRBJ2-1
V: TRBV27

DNA: TGTGCCAGCTCACCAAGGCTGGTAGAGGACACCGGGGAGCTGTTTTTT
CDR3: CASSPRLVEDTGELFF
size: -
D: -
J: TRBJ2-2
V: TRBV18

DNA: TGTGCCAGCAGCCCTACTAGCGGGCTGCACAATGAGCAGTTCTTC
CDR3: CASSPTSGLHNEQFF
size: -
D: TRBD2
J: TRBJ2-1
V: TRBV7-8

DNA: TGTGCCAGCAGCTTAGTTTACACAGGGGGCGCTCGCACAGATACGCAGTATTTT
CDR3: CASSLVYTGGARTDTQYF
size: -
D: TRBD1
J: TRBJ2-3
V: TRBV11-2

DNA: TGTGCCAGCAGCTTATCCAGCTACGAGCAGTACTTC
CDR3: CASSLSSYEQYF
size: -
D: -
J: TRBJ2-7
V: TRBV7-9